One and the same sample provided the 24 T cell receptor beta chains below, sequenced in a study of monozygotic twins with inflammatory bowel disease. For each CDR3 protein, TCRdb gives one entry from its re-call of the 5' RACE reads, without DNA. The repertoire shows around 190,000 distinct CDR3 sequences; the top ten hold around 1.5%. The sample consisted of blood. The receptors come from a human donor with ulcerative colitis or Crohn's disease, or a healthy co-twin of an affected twin (not recorded which).

The chain couples TRBV20-1 to TRBJ2-5; lacking DNA, the TRBD1 call made by TCRdb goes unchecked. The germline gives CDR1 DFQATT, CDR2 SNEGSKA (reference sequence). This CDR3 spans 15 amino acids. CDR3 loop: CSARDQRTDQETQYF.

The rearrangement uses TRBV7-6 and TRBJ2-5; TCRdb selects TRBD2, and the lack of DNA leaves this call unchecked. Per germline, CDR1 SGHVS and CDR2 FNYEAQ. This CDR3 has 17 residues. The CDR3 reads CASSLRGIAGGQETQYF.

The chain is built from TRBV27 and TRBJ1-1; TCRdb's D gene call, TRBD1, goes unchecked for lack of DNA. Germline V gene sequence: CDR1 MNHEY, CDR2 SMNVEV (reference sequence). The CDR3 extends over 15 amino acids. CDR3 protein: CASSPAPAPGTEAFF.

V is TRBV6-6 and J is TRBJ1-2; with no DNA, the TCRdb D assignment of TRBD1 cannot be verified. This CDR3 has 13 amino acids. Looked up from germline, CDR1 is MNHNY and CDR2 is SVGAGI (reference sequence). This CDR3 reads CASEQGLAGGYTF.

This chain uses TRBV7-2 with TRBJ2-3. Germline V gene data show CDR1 as SGHTA and CDR2 as FQGNSA. CDR3 length: 13 residues. The CDR3 spells CASSLVLPSTQYF.

The genes are TRBV10-2 and TRBJ1-1; TCRdb returns TRBD1, unconfirmable since there is no DNA. This CDR3 is built from 14 residues. Germline CDR1 is WSHSY and CDR2 is SAAADI. CDR3 amino acids: CASSDTGQLNEAFF.

This chain uses TRBV11-1 with TRBJ1-1. Germline values: CDR1 SGHAT, CDR2 FQDESV (reference sequence). The CDR3 consists of 13 residues. The CDR3 region is CASSPLLNTEAFF. Full variable domain (remainder filled in from reference TRBV11-1 and TRBJ1-1): EAEVAQSPRYKITEKSQAVAFWCDPISGHATLYWYRQILGQGPELLVQFQDESVVDDSQLPKDRFSAERLKGVDSTLKIQPAELGDSAMYLCASSPLLNTEAFFGQGTRLTVV.

V and J are TRBV3-1 and TRBJ2-4. This CDR3 region has 14 residues. In germline, CDR1 is LGHDT, CDR2 YNNKEL (reference sequence). Here the CDR3 reads CASSPAQTKNIQYF.

The chain is built from TRBV10-3 and TRBJ1-5. From germline, CDR1 is ENHRY and CDR2 SYGVKD. This CDR3 contains 14 residues. This chain's CDR3 is CAISESSGNQPQHF.

The V gene is TRBV10-3, the J gene TRBJ1-3; TCRdb's D call of TRBD1 is untestable without DNA. Germline loops: CDR1 ENHRY, CDR2 SYGVKD. The length of the CDR3 is 16 residues. The CDR3 loop is CAISQGGTLSGNTIYF.

The gene calls are TRBV7-9 and TRBJ2-7; with no DNA, the TCRdb D assignment of TRBD1 cannot be verified. The CDR3 is 15 residues long. The V gene's germline CDR1 is SEHNR and CDR2 FQNEAQ (reference sequence). CDR3 residues: CASSSSGTGGYEQYF.

The J gene is TRBJ2-1, the V gene TRBV24-1; as DNA is missing, the TRBD2 call by TCRdb cannot be tested. CDR3 length equals 17 residues. The germline V gene has CDR1 KGHDR and CDR2 SFDVKD. CDR3: CATSDPTSRDFYNEQFF.

This chain connects TRBV20-1 to TRBJ2-2; TCRdb calls TRBD1, which cannot be checked without DNA. Germline-derived CDR1 and CDR2 are DFQATT and SNEGSKA (reference sequence). CDR3 size: 14 residues. CDR3 protein: CSTRGGLETGELFF.

The chain combines TRBV5-1 with TRBJ1-6. Germline values: CDR1 SGHRS, CDR2 YFSETQ. This CDR3 region has 15 residues. The CDR3 sequence is CASSPTATYNSPLHF.

The V call is TRBV6-7, the J call TRBJ2-2; without DNA, the TCRdb call of TRBD1 cannot be checked. TRBV6-7 is reported as an ORF; its role is uncertain. This CDR3 region has 16 residues. The CDR3 sequence is CASSATWTGNTGELFF.

The chain links TRBV7-2 to TRBJ1-1. Germline CDR1 is SGHTA and CDR2 is FQGNSA. The CDR3 is 16 residues long. The CDR3 here is CASSLVTGIMNTEAFF.

This rearrangement joins TRBV9 to TRBJ1-6. CDR1 SGDLS and CDR2 YYNGEE come from the germline V gene. This CDR3 has 12 amino acids. CDR3 in amino acids: CASSARNSPLHF.

V is TRBV10-3 and J is TRBJ2-1; TCRdb's D call, TRBD2, is unchecked because there is no DNA. The germline CDR1 and CDR2 sequences are ENHRY and SYGVKD. This CDR3 comprises 16 residues. Here the CDR3 reads CAIRGRLAGGINEQFF.

The chain links TRBV4-2 to TRBJ2-3. Germline loops: CDR1 LGHNA, CDR2 YNFKEQ. This CDR3 is 11 amino acids long. CDR3 loop: CASKNQDTQYF.

The rearrangement links TRBV18 to TRBJ1-4. Per the germline V gene, CDR1 is KGHSH and CDR2 is LQKENI. This CDR3 has 17 residues. The CDR3 region is CASSPLSFASANEKLFF. The full variable domain, completed using reference TRBV18 and TRBJ1-4, is NAGVMQNPRHLVRRRGQEARLRCSPMKGHSHVYWYRQLPEEGLKFMVYLQKENIIDESGMPKERFSAEFPKEGPSILRIQQVVRGDSAAYFCASSPLSFASANEKLFFGSGTQLSVL.

The rearrangement uses TRBV5-4 and TRBJ2-3; no DNA is available, so the TRBD2 call from TCRdb remains unchecked. The germline V gene encodes CDR1 SGHNT and CDR2 YYREEE (reference sequence). This CDR3 region has 11 residues. The CDR3 loop is CASRLREEQYF.

The chain carries TRBV5-5 and TRBJ1-6. Germline CDR1 is SGHKS and CDR2 is YYEKEE (reference sequence). This CDR3 comprises 14 residues. The CDR3 sequence is CASSLNRLLGPLHF.

The gene calls are TRBV12-3 or TRBV12-4 and TRBJ2-7. This CDR3 has 14 amino acids. The CDR3 loop reads CASSFFGSSYEQYF.

The rearrangement uses TRBV7-8 and TRBJ2-5. This CDR3 has 11 amino acids. Germline CDR1 reads SGHVS; CDR2 reads FQNEAQ. The CDR3: CASTNQETQYF.